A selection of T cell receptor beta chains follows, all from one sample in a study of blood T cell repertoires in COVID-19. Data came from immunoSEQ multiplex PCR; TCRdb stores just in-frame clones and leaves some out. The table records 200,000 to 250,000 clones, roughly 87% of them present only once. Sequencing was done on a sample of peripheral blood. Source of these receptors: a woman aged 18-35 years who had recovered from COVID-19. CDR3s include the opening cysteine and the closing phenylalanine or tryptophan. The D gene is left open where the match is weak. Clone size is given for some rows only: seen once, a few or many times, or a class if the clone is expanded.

CDR3aa: CASSPPGHSNEQFF
CDR3nt: TGTGCCAGCAGCCCCCCGGGACACTCCAATGAGCAGTTCTTC
abundance: NA
j_gene: TRBJ2-1
d_gene: NA
v_gene: TRBV13

CDR3aa: CAMSRLRSTSDDTQYF
CDR3nt: TGTGCTATGAGCAGACTGAGATCCACTAGCGACGATACGCAGTATTTT
abundance: NA
j_gene: TRBJ2-3
d_gene: TRBD2
v_gene: TRBV12-5

CDR3aa: CASSPSRGMNTEAFF
CDR3nt: TGTGCCAGCTCACCATCGAGGGGGATGAACACTGAAGCTTTCTTT
abundance: NA
j_gene: TRBJ1-1
d_gene: NA
v_gene: TRBV18

CDR3aa: CASSEDRGNEKLFF
CDR3nt: TGTGCCAGCAGCGAAGACAGGGGGAATGAAAAACTGTTTTTT
abundance: NA
j_gene: TRBJ1-4
d_gene: TRBD1
v_gene: TRBV3-1/TRBV3-2

CDR3aa: CASSQGKAYGYTF
CDR3nt: TGCGCCAGCAGCCAGGGAAAGGCCTATGGCTACACCTTC
abundance: NA
j_gene: TRBJ1-2
d_gene: NA
v_gene: TRBV5-1

CDR3aa: CASSLGRAGGPYEQYF
CDR3nt: TGTGCCAGCAGCTTAGGTCGAGCGGGAGGACCCTACGAGCAGTACTTC
abundance: few
j_gene: TRBJ2-7
d_gene: TRBD2
v_gene: TRBV13

CDR3aa: CASSSRLAAMGNEQFF
CDR3nt: TGTGCCAGCTCATCCCGTCTAGCGGCGATGGGGAATGAGCAGTTCTTC
abundance: NA
j_gene: TRBJ2-1
d_gene: TRBD2
v_gene: TRBV18

CDR3aa: CASSFDSLYEQYF
CDR3nt: TGTGCCAGCAGTTTCGACAGCCTCTACGAGCAGTACTTC
abundance: NA
j_gene: TRBJ2-7
d_gene: NA
v_gene: TRBV6-5

CDR3aa: CASSPGGLPNEQFF
CDR3nt: TGTGCCAGCAGCCCGGGGGGTCTACCTAATGAGCAGTTCTTC
abundance: NA
j_gene: TRBJ2-1
d_gene: TRBD2
v_gene: TRBV7-7

CDR3aa: CASSPTSDFTDTQYF
CDR3nt: TGTGCCAGCAGCCCAACTAGCGATTTCACAGATACGCAGTATTTT
abundance: NA
j_gene: TRBJ2-3
d_gene: TRBD2
v_gene: TRBV7-3

CDR3aa: CASRSRDRGDSNYGYTF
CDR3nt: TGTGCCAGCAGGTCCCGGGACAGGGGAGATTCTAACTATGGCTACACCTTC
abundance: NA
j_gene: TRBJ1-2
d_gene: TRBD1
v_gene: TRBV11-3

CDR3aa: CASSDGTGGWETQYF
CDR3nt: TGTGCCAGCAGTGACGGGACAGGGGGCTGGGAGACCCAGTACTTC
abundance: NA
j_gene: TRBJ2-5
d_gene: TRBD1
v_gene: TRBV6-1

CDR3aa: CASSYGSTEAFF
CDR3nt: TGTGCCAGTAGTTACGGGAGCACTGAAGCTTTCTTT
abundance: NA
j_gene: TRBJ1-1
d_gene: NA
v_gene: TRBV19

CDR3aa: CASSALAGESYEQYF
CDR3nt: TGTGCCAGCAGTGCCCTAGCGGGAGAGTCCTACGAGCAGTACTTC
abundance: NA
j_gene: TRBJ2-7
d_gene: TRBD2
v_gene: TRBV6-4

CDR3aa: CASGGFSGGTEAFF
CDR3nt: TGTGCCAGCGGTGGGTTCTCAGGGGGCACTGAAGCTTTCTTT
abundance: NA
j_gene: TRBJ1-1
d_gene: TRBD1
v_gene: TRBV25-1